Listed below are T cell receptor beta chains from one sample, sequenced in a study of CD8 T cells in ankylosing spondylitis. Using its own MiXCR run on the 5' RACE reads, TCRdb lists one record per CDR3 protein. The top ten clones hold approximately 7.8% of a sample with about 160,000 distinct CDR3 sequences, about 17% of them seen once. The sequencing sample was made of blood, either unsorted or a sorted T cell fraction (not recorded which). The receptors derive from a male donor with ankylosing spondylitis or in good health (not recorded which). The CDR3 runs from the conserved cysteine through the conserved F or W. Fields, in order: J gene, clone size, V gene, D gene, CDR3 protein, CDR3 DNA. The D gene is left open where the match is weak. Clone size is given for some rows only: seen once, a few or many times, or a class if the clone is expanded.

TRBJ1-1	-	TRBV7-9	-	CASSFSGRVEAFF	TGTGCCAGCAGCTTTTCTGGACGGGTTGAAGCTTTCTTT
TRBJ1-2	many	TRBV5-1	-	CASSLDRALEGYTF	TGCGCCAGCAGCTTGGACAGGGCTCTTGAAGGCTACACCTTC
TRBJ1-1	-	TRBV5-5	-	CASSLVGVRMNTEAFF	TGTGCCAGCAGCTTGGTAGGGGTACGGATGAACACTGAAGCTTTCTTT
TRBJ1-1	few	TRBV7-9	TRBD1	CASSYRPGTGYIIWNTEAFF	TGTGCCAGCAGCTATCGCCCAGGGACAGGATACATAATCTGGAACACTGAAGCTTTCTTT
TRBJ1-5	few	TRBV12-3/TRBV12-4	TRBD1	CASSPPRTGGRQPQHF	TGTGCCAGCAGTCCCCCTCGGACAGGCGGGAGACAGCCCCAGCATTTT
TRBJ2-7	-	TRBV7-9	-	CASSLGIGSYEQYF	TGTGCCAGCAGCTTAGGAATAGGCTCCTACGAGCAGTACTTC
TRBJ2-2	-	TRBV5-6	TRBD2	CASSSFTTSGRASNTGELFF	TGTGCCAGCAGCTCCTTCACGACTAGCGGGAGGGCCTCGAACACCGGGGAGCTGTTTTTT
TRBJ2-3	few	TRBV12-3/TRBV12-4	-	CASRGSTDTQYF	TGTGCCAGCAGGGGTAGCACAGATACGCAGTATTTT
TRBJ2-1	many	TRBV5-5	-	CASMQGPGQYYNEQFF	TGTGCCAGCATGCAGGGGCCGGGACAATACTACAATGAGCAGTTCTTC
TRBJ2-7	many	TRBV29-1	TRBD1	CSVWGQDSYEQYF	TGCAGCGTTTGGGGACAGGACTCCTACGAGCAGTACTTC
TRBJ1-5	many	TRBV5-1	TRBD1	CASSTGQGNQPQHF	TGCGCCAGCAGCACGGGACAGGGGAATCAGCCCCAGCATTTT
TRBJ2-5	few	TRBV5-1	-	CASSEGGRSETQYF	TGCGCCAGCAGCGAGGGAGGACGTTCAGAGACCCAGTACTTC
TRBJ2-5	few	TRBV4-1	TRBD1	CASSHSTGVEETQYF	TGCGCCAGCAGCCACTCGACAGGGGTCGAGGAGACCCAGTACTTC
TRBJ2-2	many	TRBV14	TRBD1	CASSQPGQSMTGELFF	TGTGCCAGCAGCCAGCCGGGACAGAGCATGACCGGGGAGCTGTTTTTT
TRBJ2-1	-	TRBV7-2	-	CASSARSNEQFF	TGTGCCAGCAGCGCCCGGTCCAATGAGCAGTTCTTC
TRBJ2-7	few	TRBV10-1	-	CASSEVLDSEQYF	TGCGCCAGCAGTGAGGTACTCGACTCCGAGCAGTACTTC
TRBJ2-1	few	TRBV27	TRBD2	CASSPDSAVPGRVNEQFF	TGTGCCAGCAGTCCCGATAGTGCGGTCCCAGGGAGGGTCAATGAGCAGTTCTTC
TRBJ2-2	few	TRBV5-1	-	CASSSEVTAELFF	TGCGCCAGCAGCTCCGAGGTCACCGCGGAGCTGTTTTTT
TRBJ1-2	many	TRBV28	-	CASSYGPEGYGYTF	TGTGCCAGCAGTTACGGTCCCGAGGGCTATGGCTACACCTTC
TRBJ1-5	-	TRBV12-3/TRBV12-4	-	CASSSGQTQPQHF	TGTGCCAGCAGTTCCGGACAGACCCAGCCCCAGCATTTT